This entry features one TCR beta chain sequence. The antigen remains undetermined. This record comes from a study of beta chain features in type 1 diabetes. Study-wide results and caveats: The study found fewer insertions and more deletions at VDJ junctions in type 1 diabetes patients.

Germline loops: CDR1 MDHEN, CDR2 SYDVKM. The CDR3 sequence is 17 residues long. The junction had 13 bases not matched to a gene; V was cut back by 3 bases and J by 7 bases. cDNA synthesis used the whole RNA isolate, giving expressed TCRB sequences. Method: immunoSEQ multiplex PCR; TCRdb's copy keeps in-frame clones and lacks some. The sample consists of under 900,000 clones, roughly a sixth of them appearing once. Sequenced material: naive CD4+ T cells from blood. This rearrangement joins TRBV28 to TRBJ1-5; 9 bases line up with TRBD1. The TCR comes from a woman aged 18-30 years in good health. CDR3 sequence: CASSFQDRGLSGQPQHF. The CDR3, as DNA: TGTGCCAGCAGTTTCCAGGACAGGGGACTTTCAGGGCAGCCCCAGCATTTT.